This T cell receptor beta chain was found in a study of beta chain features in type 1 diabetes. Germline CDR1 is MNHEY and CDR2 is SMNVEV (reference sequence). The CDR3 is 15 residues long. J lost 1 base, V lost 4 bases, and 5 bases had no gene match. This clone was observed a few times. What it binds is not known. Whole-study findings and limits: The question left open here concerned HLA type influencing TCRB rearrangement. Type 1 diabetes patients had moderately but significantly shorter TCRB CDR3s in all four CD4+ subsets. In the patient group, naive, central memory and Treg TCRB repertoires seemed more alike than in the healthy donor group. Type 1 diabetes patients had VDJ junctions that carried fewer insertions and more deletions.

What was sequenced were expressed TCRB transcripts, since all of the isolated RNA had been reverse transcribed. Assay: immunoSEQ multiplex PCR; the TCRdb copy retains only in-frame clones and omits some. The top ten clones hold about 0.016% of a sample with roughly 340,000 clones, roughly 13% of them seen once. The V gene is TRBV27, the J gene TRBJ1-1; 8 nucleotides align to TRBD1. The sequencing input was naive CD4+ T cells from blood. The sequence was collected from a woman between 18 and 29 years old with type 1 diabetes. Written as DNA, the CDR3 is TGTGCCAGCAGTTACAGGGGGGGCGGGAACACTGAAGCTTTCTTT. It translates to CASSYRGGGNTEAFF.